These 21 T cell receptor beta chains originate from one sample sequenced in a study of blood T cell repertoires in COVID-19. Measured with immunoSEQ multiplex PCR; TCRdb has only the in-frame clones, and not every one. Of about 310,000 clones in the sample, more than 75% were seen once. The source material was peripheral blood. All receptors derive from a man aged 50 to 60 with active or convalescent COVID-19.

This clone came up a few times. The DNA for the CDR3 is TGTGCCAGCAGTCCGAGGGACAGGAGGAATTCACCCCTCCACTTT. Translated, it gives CASSPRDRRNSPLHF. This chain uses TRBV5-6 with TRBJ1-6, with 8 bases matching TRBD1. Germline V CDR1 and CDR2: SGHDT, YYEEEE. The V segment lost 5 bases and the J segment 7 bases; nucleotides outside the gene matches: 8. The CDR3 is 15 amino acids. Full variable domain (missing parts from reference TRBV5-6 and TRBJ1-6): DAGVTQSPTHLIKTRGQQVTLRCSPKSGHDTVSWYQQALGQGPQFIFQYYEEEERQRGNFPDRFSGHQFPNYSSELNVNALLLGDSALYLCASSPRDRRNSPLHFGNGTRLTVT.

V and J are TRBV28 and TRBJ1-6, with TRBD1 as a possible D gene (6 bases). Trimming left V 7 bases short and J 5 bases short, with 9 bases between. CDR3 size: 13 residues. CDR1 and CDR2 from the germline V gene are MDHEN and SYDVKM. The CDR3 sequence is CASKGVNNSPLHF. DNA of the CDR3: TGTGCCAGCAAGGGGGTTAATAATTCACCCCTCCACTTT.

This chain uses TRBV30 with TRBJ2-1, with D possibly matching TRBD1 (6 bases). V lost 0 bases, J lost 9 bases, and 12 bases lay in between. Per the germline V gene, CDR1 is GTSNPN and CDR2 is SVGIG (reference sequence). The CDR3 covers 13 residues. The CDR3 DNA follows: TGTGCCTGGAGTGTATGGGTAGGGGGTGAGCAGTTCTTC. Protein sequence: CAWSVWVGGEQFF.

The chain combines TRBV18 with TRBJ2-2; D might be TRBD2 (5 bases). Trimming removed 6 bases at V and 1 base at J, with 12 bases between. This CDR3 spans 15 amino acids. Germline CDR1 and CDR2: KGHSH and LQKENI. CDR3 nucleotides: TGTGCCAGCTCCCCCGGACGGGAGAACACCGGGGAGCTGTTTTTT. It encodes CASSPGRENTGELFF. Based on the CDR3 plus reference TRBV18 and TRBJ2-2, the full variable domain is NAGVMQNPRHLVRRRGQEARLRCSPMKGHSHVYWYRQLPEEGLKFMVYLQKENIIDESGMPKERFSAEFPKEGPSILRIQQVVRGDSAAYFCASSPGRENTGELFFGEGSRLTVL.

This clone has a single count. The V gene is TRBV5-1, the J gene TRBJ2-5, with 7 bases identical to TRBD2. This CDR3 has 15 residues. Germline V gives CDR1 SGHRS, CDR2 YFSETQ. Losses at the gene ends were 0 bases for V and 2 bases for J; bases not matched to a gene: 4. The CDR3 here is CASSLGDYPQETQYF. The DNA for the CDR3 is TGCGCCAGCAGCTTGGGGGACTACCCTCAAGAGACCCAGTACTTC.

CDR3 bases: TGTGCCACCAGTGATTTCTCCGCTAGCGGGAGGTTTAACACCGGGGAGCTGTTTTTT. Residues: CATSDFSASGRFNTGELFF. The rearrangement uses TRBV24-1 and TRBJ2-2; 11 bases match TRBD2. The germline gives CDR1 KGHDR, CDR2 SFDVKD. Losses at the gene ends were 1 base for V and 2 bases for J; bases not matched to a gene: 8. This CDR3 contains 19 residues.

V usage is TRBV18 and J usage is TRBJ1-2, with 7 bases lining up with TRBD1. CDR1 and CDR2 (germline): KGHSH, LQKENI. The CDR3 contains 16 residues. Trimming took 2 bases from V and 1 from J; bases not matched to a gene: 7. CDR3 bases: TGTGCCAGCTCACCAGGCGTCGACAGGGTTAACTATGGCTACACCTTC. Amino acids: CASSPGVDRVNYGYTF.

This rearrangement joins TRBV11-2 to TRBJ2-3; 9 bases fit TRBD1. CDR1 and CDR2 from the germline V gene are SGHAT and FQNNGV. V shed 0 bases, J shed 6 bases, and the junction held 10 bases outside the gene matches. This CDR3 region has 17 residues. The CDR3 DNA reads TGTGCCAGCAGCTTAGAAGGTTGGGGGACAGGGCGGGATACGCAGTATTTT. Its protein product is CASSLEGWGTGRDTQYF.

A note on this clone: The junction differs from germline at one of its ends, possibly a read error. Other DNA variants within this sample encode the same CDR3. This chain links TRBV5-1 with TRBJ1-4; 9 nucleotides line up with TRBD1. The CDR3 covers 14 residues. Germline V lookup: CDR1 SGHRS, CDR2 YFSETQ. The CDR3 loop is CASSLGQGTEKLFF. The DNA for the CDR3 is TGCGCCAGCAGTTTGGGACAGGGAACTGAAAAACTGTTTTTT.

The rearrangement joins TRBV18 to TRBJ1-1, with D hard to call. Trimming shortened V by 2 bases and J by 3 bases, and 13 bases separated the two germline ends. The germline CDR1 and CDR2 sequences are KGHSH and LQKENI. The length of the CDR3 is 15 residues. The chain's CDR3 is CASSPRPGGYTEAFF. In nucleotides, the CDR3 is TGTGCCAGCTCACCAAGGCCAGGTGGCTACACTGAAGCTTTCTTT.

CDR3 nucleotides: TGTGCCAGCAGTTACTCCGCCCGGGACAGTAATGAAAAACTGTTTTTT. Translated: CASSYSARDSNEKLFF. The V call is TRBV6-6, the J call TRBJ1-4; the match to TRBD1 covers 7 bases. Germline CDR1 and CDR2: MNHNY and SVGAGI (reference sequence). The CDR3 is 16 amino acids. With V trimmed by 0 bases and J by 4 bases, 5 bases remained unmatched.

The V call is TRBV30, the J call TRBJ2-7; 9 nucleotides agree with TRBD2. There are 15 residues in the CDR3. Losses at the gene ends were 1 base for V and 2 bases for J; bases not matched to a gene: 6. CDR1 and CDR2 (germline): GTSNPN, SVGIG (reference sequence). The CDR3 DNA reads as TGTGCCTGGAGTGCCCAGCTAGCGGGGCCCTACGAGCAGTACTTC. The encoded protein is CAWSAQLAGPYEQYF.

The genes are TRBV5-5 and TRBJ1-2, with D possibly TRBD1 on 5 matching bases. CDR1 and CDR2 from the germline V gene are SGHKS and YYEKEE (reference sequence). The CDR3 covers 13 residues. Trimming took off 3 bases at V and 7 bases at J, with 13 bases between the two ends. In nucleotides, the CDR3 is TGTGCCAGCAGCTGGTCCCGGGACTCTGGCTACACCTTC. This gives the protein CASSWSRDSGYTF.

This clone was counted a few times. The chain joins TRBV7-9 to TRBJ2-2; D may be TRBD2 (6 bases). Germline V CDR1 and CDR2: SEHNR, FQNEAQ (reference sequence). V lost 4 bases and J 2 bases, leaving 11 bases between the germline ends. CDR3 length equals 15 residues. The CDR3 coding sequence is TGTGCCAGCAGCTCCCTCGGGAGTAACACCGGGGAGCTGTTTTTT. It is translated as CASSSLGSNTGELFF.

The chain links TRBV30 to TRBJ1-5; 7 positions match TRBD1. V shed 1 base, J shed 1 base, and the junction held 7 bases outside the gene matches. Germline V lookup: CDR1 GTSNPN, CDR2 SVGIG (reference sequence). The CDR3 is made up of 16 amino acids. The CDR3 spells CAWSGPMTGSNQPQHF. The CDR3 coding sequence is TGTGCCTGGAGTGGGCCGATGACAGGGAGCAATCAGCCCCAGCATTTT.

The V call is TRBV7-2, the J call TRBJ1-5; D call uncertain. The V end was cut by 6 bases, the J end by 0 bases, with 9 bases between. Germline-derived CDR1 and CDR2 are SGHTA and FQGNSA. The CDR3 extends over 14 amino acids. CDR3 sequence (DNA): TGTGCCAGCAGTTCCCAGAATAGCAATCAGCCCCAGCATTTT. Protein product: CASSSQNSNQPQHF.

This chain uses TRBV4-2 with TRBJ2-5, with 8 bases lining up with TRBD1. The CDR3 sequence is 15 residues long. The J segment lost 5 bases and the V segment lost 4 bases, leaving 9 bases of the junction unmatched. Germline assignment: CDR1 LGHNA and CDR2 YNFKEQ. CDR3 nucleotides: TGTGCCAGCAGCCGAGCTACAGGGGGAGAGGAGACCCAGTACTTC. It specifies CASSRATGGEETQYF.

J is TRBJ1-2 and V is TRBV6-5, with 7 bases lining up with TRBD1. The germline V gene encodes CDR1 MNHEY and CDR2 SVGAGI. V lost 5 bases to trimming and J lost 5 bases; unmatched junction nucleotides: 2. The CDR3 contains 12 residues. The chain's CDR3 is CASSRTGYGYTF. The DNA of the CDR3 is TGTGCCAGCAGTAGGACAGGATATGGCTACACCTTC.

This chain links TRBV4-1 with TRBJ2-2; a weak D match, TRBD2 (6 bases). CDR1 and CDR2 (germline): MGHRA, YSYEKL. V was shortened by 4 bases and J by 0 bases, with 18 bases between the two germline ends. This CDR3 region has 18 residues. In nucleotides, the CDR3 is TGCGCCAGCAGCCCACTTACCCGCGGGGAGACGAACACCGGGGAGCTGTTTTTT. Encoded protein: CASSPLTRGETNTGELFF.

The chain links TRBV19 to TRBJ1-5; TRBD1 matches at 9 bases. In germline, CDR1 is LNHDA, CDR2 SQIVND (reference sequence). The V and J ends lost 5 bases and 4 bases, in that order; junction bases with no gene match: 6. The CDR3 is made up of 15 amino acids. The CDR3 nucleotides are TGTGCCAGTAGTCCACAGGGGGCGCGGAATCAGCCCCAGCATTTT. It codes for CASSPQGARNQPQHF. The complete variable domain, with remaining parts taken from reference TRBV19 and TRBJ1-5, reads DGGITQSPKYLFRKEGQNVTLSCEQNLNHDAMYWYRQDPGQGLRLIYYSQIVNDFQKGDIAEGYSVSREKKESFPLTVTSAQKNPTAFYLCASSPQGARNQPQHFGDGTRLSIL.

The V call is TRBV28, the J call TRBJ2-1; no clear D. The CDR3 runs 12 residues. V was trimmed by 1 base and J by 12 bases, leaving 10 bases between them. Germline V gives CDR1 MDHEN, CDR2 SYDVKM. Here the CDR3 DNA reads TGTGCCAGCAGTTTATCGCTGGCCCGGCAGTTCTTC. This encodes CASSLSLARQFF.